This T cell receptor (beta chain) was obtained from a study of blood T cell repertoires in COVID-19. About the study: From T cells, B-cell-depleted T cells, or PBMCs came the material, which was cDNA or gDNA.

Seattle cases were enrolled at active infection and followed longitudinally. Under the authors' procedure: Reference gene primer amplification in the assay estimated nucleated cell counts. TCRdb's table, derived via immunoSEQ multiplex PCR, lists solely in-frame clones and lacks some. V and J calls plus clone size are reproduced from that table; the DNA served to infer D and trimming. In the table there are some 200,000 clones, roughly 85% of which are singletons. CDR1 KGHDR and CDR2 SFDVKD come from the germline V gene. V trimming: 8 bases; J trimming: 6 bases; junction bases outside the gene matches: 3. The CDR3 sequence is 13 residues long.

Sequencing input: peripheral blood. The genes are TRBV24-1 and TRBJ2-1; 10 bases match TRBD2. The clonotype originates from a woman in her seventies with COVID-19, enrolled during active disease. The CDR3 spells CATMASGGNEQFF. The CDR3 DNA reads TGTGCCACCATGGCTAGCGGGGGCAATGAGCAGTTCTTC.